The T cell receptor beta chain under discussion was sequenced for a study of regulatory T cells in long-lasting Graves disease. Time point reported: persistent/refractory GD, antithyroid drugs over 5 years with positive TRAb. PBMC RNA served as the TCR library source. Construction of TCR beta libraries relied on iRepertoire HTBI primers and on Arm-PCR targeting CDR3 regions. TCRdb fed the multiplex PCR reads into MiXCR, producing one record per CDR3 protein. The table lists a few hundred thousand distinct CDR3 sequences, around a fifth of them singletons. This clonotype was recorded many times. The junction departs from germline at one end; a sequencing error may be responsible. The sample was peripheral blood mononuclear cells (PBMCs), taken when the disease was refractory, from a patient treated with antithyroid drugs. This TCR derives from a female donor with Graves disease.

The CDR3: CASSLEGQNYEQYF. The CDR3 region has the DNA TGTGCCAGCAGCTTAGAAGGACAGAACTACGAGCAGTACTTC. The genes are TRBV5-1 and TRBJ2-7, with a possible D match to TRBD1 (6 bases). Germline V lookup: CDR1 SGHRS, CDR2 YFSETQ. This CDR3 has 14 amino acids.